This T cell receptor (beta chain) was sequenced in a study of CD8+CD57+ T cells in acquired aplastic anemia. Notes on the study in general: A set of around 30 CD8+ CDR3 sequences was shared between patients and controls, and these sequences appeared highly expressed in patients.

Profiling of TCR beta VDJ combinations and CDR3 sequences used genomic DNA as template. Using its own MiXCR run on the reads, TCRdb lists one record per CDR3 protein. The sample shows 150,000 to 200,000 distinct CDR3 sequences, over 60% of them seen only once. As for this clonotype: The target antigen is unknown.

Sequencing was performed on sorted CD4+, CD8+, or CD8+CD57+ T cells (not recorded which) from PBMCs. This TCR was recovered from a human donor with severe aplastic anemia or a healthy control (not recorded which).

CDR3: CATSPPGSSYNEQFF. DNA for the CDR3: TGTGCCACCAGTCCTCCGGGCAGCTCCTACAATGAGCAGTTCTTC. The chain combines TRBV24-1 with TRBJ2-1; D gene uncertain. The CDR3 length is 15 residues. V gave up 6 bases and J gave up 0 bases, with 11 bases separating them. Germline CDR1 KGHDR, CDR2 SFDVKD.